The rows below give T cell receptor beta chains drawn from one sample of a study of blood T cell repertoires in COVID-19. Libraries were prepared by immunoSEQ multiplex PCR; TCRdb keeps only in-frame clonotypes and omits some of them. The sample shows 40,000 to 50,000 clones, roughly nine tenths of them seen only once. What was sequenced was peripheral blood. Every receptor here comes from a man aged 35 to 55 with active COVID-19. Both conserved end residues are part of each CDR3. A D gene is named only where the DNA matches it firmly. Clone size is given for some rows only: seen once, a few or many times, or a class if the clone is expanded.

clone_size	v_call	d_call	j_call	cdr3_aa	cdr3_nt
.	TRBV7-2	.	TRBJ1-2	CASSLQGLGYTF	TGTGCCAGCAGCTTACAGGGACTCGGCTACACCTTC
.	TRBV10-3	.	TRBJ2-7	CAIRLGGVSEQYF	TGTGCCATTCGACTAGGAGGGGTCTCCGAGCAGTACTTC
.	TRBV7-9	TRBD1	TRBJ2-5	CASSPPGQGQTQYF	TGTGCCAGCAGCCCCCCGGGACAGGGGCAGACCCAGTACTTC
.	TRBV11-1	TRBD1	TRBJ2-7	CASSLGIGGFYEQYF	TGTGCCAGCAGCTTAGGCATAGGGGGCTTCTACGAGCAGTACTTC
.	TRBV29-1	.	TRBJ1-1	CSVEAGGTEAFF	TGCAGCGTTGAAGCTGGGGGGACTGAAGCTTTCTTT
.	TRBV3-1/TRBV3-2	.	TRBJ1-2	CASSLNVRFGYGYTF	TGTGCCAGCAGCCTCAACGTGCGTTTTGGCTATGGCTACACCTTC
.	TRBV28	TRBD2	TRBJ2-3	CASSATLGREDTDTQYF	TGTGCCAGCAGCGCTACTCTGGGGCGGGAGGACACAGATACGCAGTATTTT
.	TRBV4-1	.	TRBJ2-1	CASSQALGGVPYNEQFF	TGCGCCAGCAGCCAAGCCCTCGGGGGAGTACCCTACAATGAGCAGTTCTTC
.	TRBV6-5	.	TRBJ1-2	CASMSARGGYGYTF	TGTGCCAGCATGTCAGCTAGGGGGGGCTATGGCTACACCTTC
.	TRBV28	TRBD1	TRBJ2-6	CASSSDRGSPISGANVLTF	TGTGCCAGCAGCAGTGACAGGGGTAGCCCCATCTCTGGGGCCAACGTCCTGACTTTC
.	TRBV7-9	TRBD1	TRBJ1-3	CASSGRGFSGNTIYF	TGTGCCAGCAGCGGCAGGGGGTTCTCTGGAAACACCATATATTTT
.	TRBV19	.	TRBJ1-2	CASRGDSRRNYGYTF	TGTGCCAGTAGAGGGGATTCGAGAAGGAACTATGGCTACACCTTC
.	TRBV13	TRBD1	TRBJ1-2	CASSFGGTGKGYTF	TGTGCCAGCAGTTTTGGAGGGACAGGGAAAGGCTACACCTTC
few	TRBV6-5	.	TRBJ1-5	CASRPQGPSNQPQHF	TGTGCCAGCAGGCCACAGGGTCCTAGCAATCAGCCCCAGCATTTT
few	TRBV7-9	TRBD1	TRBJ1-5	CASSSGQVTQNQPQHF	TGTGCCAGCAGCAGCGGACAGGTGACACAGAATCAGCCCCAGCATTTT
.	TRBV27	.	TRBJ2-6	CASSYPSGSGANVLTF	TGTGCCAGCAGTTACCCCTCGGGGTCTGGGGCCAACGTCCTGACTTTC
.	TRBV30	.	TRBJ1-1	CAWSHRVLEAFF	TGTGCCTGGAGTCACAGGGTCCTTGAAGCTTTCTTT
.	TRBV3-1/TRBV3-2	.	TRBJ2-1	CASSLRTEGSSYNEQFF	TGTGCCAGCAGCCTTAGGACGGAGGGCAGCTCCTACAATGAGCAGTTCTTC
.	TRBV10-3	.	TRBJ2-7	CAISTEIASYEQYF	TGTGCCATCAGTACAGAAATTGCCTCCTACGAGCAGTACTTC
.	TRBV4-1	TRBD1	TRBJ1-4	CASSQVHRTGPNEKLFF	TGCGCCAGCAGCCAAGTTCACCGGACAGGGCCTAATGAAAAACTGTTTTTT
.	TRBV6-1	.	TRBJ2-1	CASSGNSLDAASYNEQFF	TGTGCCAGCAGTGGAAACTCACTAGATGCCGCTTCCTACAATGAGCAGTTCTTC
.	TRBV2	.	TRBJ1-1	CASRRGNTEAFF	TGTGCCAGCAGACGGGGGAACACTGAAGCTTTCTTT
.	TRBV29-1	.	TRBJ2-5	CSASGVQETQYF	TGCAGCGCCTCAGGGGTCCAAGAGACCCAGTACTTC
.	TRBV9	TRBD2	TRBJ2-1	CASSEGTIPEQFF	TGTGCCAGCAGCGAGGGGACTATCCCTGAGCAGTTCTTC
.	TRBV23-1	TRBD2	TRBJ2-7	CASSQSTSGAYEQYF	TGCGCCAGCAGTCAATCTACTAGCGGGGCCTACGAGCAGTACTTC
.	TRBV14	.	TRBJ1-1	CASRTPNTEAFF	TGTGCCAGCAGGACACCGAACACTGAAGCTTTCTTT
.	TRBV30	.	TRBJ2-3	CAWSPARDTQYF	TGTGCCTGGAGCCCTGCTAGGGATACGCAGTATTTT
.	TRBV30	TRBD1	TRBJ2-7	CAWSGQGKTAYEQYF	TGTGCCTGGTCAGGACAGGGAAAGACCGCCTACGAGCAGTACTTC
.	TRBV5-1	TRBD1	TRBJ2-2	CASSKGGRLTSNTGELFF	TGCGCCAGCAGCAAAGGGGGCAGGCTTACTTCTAACACCGGGGAGCTGTTTTTT
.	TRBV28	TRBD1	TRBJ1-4	CAIPGQGNEKLFF	TGTGCCATCCCGGGACAGGGGAATGAAAAACTGTTTTTT
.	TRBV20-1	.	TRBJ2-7	CSARVSYEQYF	TGCAGTGCTAGAGTTAGCTACGAGCAGTACTTC
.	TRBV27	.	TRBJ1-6	CASSLSENSPLHF	TGTGCCAGCAGTTTATCAGAGAATTCACCCCTCCACTTT
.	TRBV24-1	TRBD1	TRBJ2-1	CATSWTGGYNEQFF	TGTGCCACCAGCTGGACAGGGGGATACAATGAGCAGTTCTTC
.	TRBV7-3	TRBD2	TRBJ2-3	CASSSGGTSGTDTQYF	TGTGCCAGCAGCTCCGGAGGGACTAGCGGTACAGATACGCAGTATTTT
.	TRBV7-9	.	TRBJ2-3	CASSTHGASTDTQYF	TGTGCCAGCAGCACTCATGGAGCTAGCACAGATACGCAGTATTTT
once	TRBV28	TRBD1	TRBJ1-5	CASRERDRGSGQPQHF	TGTGCCAGCAGGGAAAGGGACAGGGGTTCTGGACAGCCCCAGCATTTT
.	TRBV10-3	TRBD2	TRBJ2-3	CATGTSGRSDTQYF	TGTGCCACCGGGACTAGCGGGAGGTCAGATACGCAGTATTTT
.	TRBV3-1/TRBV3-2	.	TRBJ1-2	CASSLPGHEDGYTF	TGTGCCAGCAGCCTACCGGGACACGAGGATGGCTACACCTTC
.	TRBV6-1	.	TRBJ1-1	CASSESQVNTEAFF	TGTGCCAGCAGTGAATCCCAGGTGAACACTGAAGCTTTCTTT
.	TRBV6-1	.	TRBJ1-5	CASSEPGEVGNQPQHF	TGTGCCAGCAGTGAACCAGGGGAAGTAGGCAATCAGCCCCAGCATTTT
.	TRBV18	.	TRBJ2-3	CASSPTFRSSTDTQYF	TGTGCCAGCTCACCGACGTTCCGGAGTAGCACAGATACGCAGTATTTT
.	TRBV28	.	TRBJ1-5	CASSTGMYSNQPQHF	TGTGCCAGCAGTACAGGAATGTATAGCAATCAGCCCCAGCATTTT
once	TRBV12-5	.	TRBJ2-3	CASGSGTGTQYF	TGTGCTAGTGGTTCGGGGACTGGTACGCAGTATTTT
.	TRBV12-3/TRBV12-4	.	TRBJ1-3	CASSQTRGNTIYF	TGTGCCAGCTCCCAGACAAGAGGAAACACCATATATTTT
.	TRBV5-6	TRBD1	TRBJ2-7	CASSGEGASEQYF	TGTGCCAGCAGCGGCGAGGGGGCTAGCGAGCAGTACTTC